Listed here are 27 T cell receptor beta chains from one sample, sequenced in a study of radiation and T cells in renal cell carcinoma. Time point defined: blood 2 weeks post-SBRT. Treatment defined: 15 Gy SBRT to primary tumor, nephrectomy 4 weeks later. The table came from immunoSEQ multiplex PCR; TCRdb's copy has only in-frame clones and leaves some out. The table lists about 150,000 clones, around 90% of them singletons. The sequences come from blood, collected from a patient whose treatment included radiotherapy and nephrectomy. The source of these receptors is a woman aged 45-60 years with renal cell carcinoma.

The rearrangement uses TRBV29-1 and TRBJ2-7, with D possibly TRBD2 on 5 matching bases. V lost 4 bases, J lost 4 bases, and 17 bases lay in between. Germline values: CDR1 SQVTM, CDR2 ANQGSEA. This CDR3 is 14 amino acids long. CDR3 DNA sequence: TGCAGCGTTGCGGAGGCCCTCGGAACTTACGAGCAGTACTTC. Translation: CSVAEALGTYEQYF.

This rearrangement joins TRBV6-1 to TRBJ2-4; 9 bases are a match to TRBD2. This CDR3 has 14 amino acids. Germline V CDR1 and CDR2: MNHNS, SASEGT. Germline trimming cut 6 bases from V and 7 bases from J; bases unmatched to any gene: 7. CDR3 nucleotide sequence: TGTGCCAGCAGCGTTAGCGGGGGCAGTAACATTCAGTACTTC. Its translation: CASSVSGGSNIQYF.

The genes are TRBV5-8 and TRBJ2-3; D gene unclear. The germline CDR1 and CDR2 sequences are SGHTS and YDEGEE. V was trimmed by 0 bases and J by 4 bases, leaving 9 bases between them. The CDR3 covers 14 residues. DNA for the CDR3: TGTGCCAGCAGCTTGGAGGGCGGCTCAGATACGCAGTATTTT. Translating gives CASSLEGGSDTQYF.

The CDR3 sequence is CASSEILRGQETQYF. The DNA of the CDR3 is TGTGCCAGCAGTGAAATTTTGAGGGGCCAAGAGACCCAGTACTTC. The gene calls are TRBV2 and TRBJ2-5; the D gene could be TRBD1 or TRBD2 (5 bases each). V dropped 2 bases and J dropped 1 base, with 11 bases sitting between them. Germline V gene data show CDR1 as SNHLY and CDR2 as FYNNEI. This CDR3 comprises 15 residues. Variable domain in full (rest from reference TRBV2 and TRBJ2-5): EPEVTQTPSHQVTQMGQEVILRCVPISNHLYFYWYRQILGQKVEFLVSFYNNEISEKSEIFDDQFSVERPDGSNFTLKIRSTKLEDSAMYFCASSEILRGQETQYFGPGTRLLVL.

The table lists this clone with a count of one. V usage is TRBV2 and J usage is TRBJ2-2; D is undetermined. This CDR3 is built from 14 residues. V shed 6 bases and J shed 1 base, with 9 bases lying between them. The V gene's germline CDR1 is SNHLY and CDR2 FYNNEI. CDR3 region: CASRALENTGELFF. The CDR3 nucleotides read TGTGCCAGCAGGGCACTGGAGAACACCGGGGAGCTGTTTTTT.

The rearrangement links TRBV15 to TRBJ2-3; D gene uncertain. The CDR3 is made up of 14 amino acids. V was shortened by 0 bases and J by 3 bases, with 7 bases between the two germline ends. The germline CDR1 and CDR2 sequences are LNHNV and YYDKDF (reference sequence). CDR3 sequence reads: CATSRDWRTDTQYF. The CDR3 coding sequence is TGTGCCACCAGCAGAGACTGGCGGACAGATACGCAGTATTTT.

The rearrangement links TRBV30 to TRBJ1-4; 9 bases agree with TRBD1. The length of the CDR3 is 14 residues. V lost 3 bases and J lost 5; bases outside the gene matches: 4. From germline, CDR1 is GTSNPN and CDR2 SVGIG (reference sequence). As DNA, the CDR3 is TGTGCCTGGAGCAGGGGACAGGGAAATGAAAAACTGTTTTTT. This translates into CAWSRGQGNEKLFF.

The table lists this clone with a few counts. The V call is TRBV5-5, the J call TRBJ1-1, with a possible D match to TRBD1 (6 bases). This CDR3 contains 14 residues. Per germline, CDR1 SGHKS and CDR2 YYEKEE (reference sequence). V dropped 2 bases and J dropped 1 base, with 9 bases sitting between them. The chain's CDR3 is CASSLMDRNTEAFF. The CDR3 nucleotides read TGTGCCAGCAGCTTAATGGACAGGAACACTGAAGCTTTCTTT. The full variable domain, rest sourced from reference TRBV5-5 and TRBJ1-1, is DAGVTQSPTHLIKTRGQQVTLRCSPISGHKSVSWYQQVLGQGPQFIFQYYEKEERGRGNFPDRFSARQFPNYSSELNVNALLLGDSALYLCASSLMDRNTEAFFGQGTRLTVV.

The V and J genes are TRBV19 and TRBJ1-2; 7 bases line up with TRBD1. CDR3 length equals 13 residues. CDR1 and CDR2 from the germline V gene are LNHDA and SQIVND (reference sequence). The J segment lost 5 bases and the V segment lost 3 bases, leaving 3 bases of the junction unmatched. CDR3 amino acids: CASSIDREYGYTF. In DNA, the CDR3 is TGTGCCAGTAGTATCGACAGGGAGTATGGCTACACCTTC.

V and J are TRBV12-5 and TRBJ2-7; D remains unclear. Trimming removed 1 base at V and 6 bases at J, with 1 base between. Germline assignment: CDR1 LGHNT and CDR2 FRNRAP. The CDR3 is 10 amino acids. The CDR3, as DNA: TGTGCTAGTGGTTTGGGCGAGCAGTACTTC. It yields the protein CASGLGEQYF.

The chain joins TRBV9 to TRBJ1-4; D is possibly TRBD1 (6 bases). Trimming removed 0 bases at V and 3 bases at J, with 12 bases between. In germline, CDR1 is SGDLS, CDR2 YYNGEE. The CDR3 contains 16 residues. The CDR3 sequence is CASSVGDTRPNEKLFF. The CDR3 nucleotides are TGTGCCAGCAGCGTAGGGGACACCCGACCTAATGAAAAACTGTTTTTT.

The chain links TRBV2 to TRBJ2-3; possible D gene TRBD1, 6 bases. Germline-derived CDR1 and CDR2 are SNHLY and FYNNEI. This CDR3 region has 13 residues. Trimming took 6 bases from V and 1 from J, leaving 8 bases between them. DNA of the CDR3: TGTGCCAGCAGACAGGGCCGCACAGATACGCAGTATTTT. Translating it yields CASRQGRTDTQYF.

A word on this clone: One junction end disagrees with the germline gene, perhaps due to a read error. This chain uses TRBV30 with TRBJ1-2, with D unresolved. CDR3 length: 9 amino acids. The germline gives CDR1 GTSNPN, CDR2 SVGIG (reference sequence). CDR3 protein: CAWSPPGYF. The CDR3 nucleotides are TGTGCCTGGAGTCCCCCTGGGTACTTC.

This chain joins TRBV5-1 and TRBJ2-2; D uncertain. Trimming took 0 bases from V and 0 from J, leaving 6 bases between them. CDR3 length: 15 amino acids. Germline values: CDR1 SGHRS, CDR2 YFSETQ. CDR3 region: CASSLAQTNTGELFF. DNA of the CDR3: TGCGCCAGCAGCTTGGCACAGACGAACACCGGGGAGCTGTTTTTT.

This clone has only a few counts. The V call is TRBV13, the J call TRBJ1-6, with a possible D match to TRBD1 (5 bases). Trimming left V 5 bases short and J 3 bases short, with 14 bases between. CDR1 is PRHDT and CDR2 is FYEKMQ in the germline V gene (reference sequence). The CDR3 is 16 amino acids. In DNA form, the CDR3 reads TGTGCCAGCAGCCTGAGTGAGACAGTCTATAATTCACCCCTCCACTTT. It encodes CASSLSETVYNSPLHF. Drawing the rest from reference TRBV13 and TRBJ1-6, the complete variable domain is AAGVIQSPRHLIKEKRETATLKCYPIPRHDTVYWYQQGPGQDPQFLISFYEKMQSDKGSIPDRFSAQQFSDYHSELNMSSLELGDSALYFCASSLSETVYNSPLHFGNGTRLTVT.

This chain connects TRBV7-3 to TRBJ1-2; possible D gene TRBD1, 5 bases. V shed 5 bases and J shed 3 bases, with 10 bases lying between them. Germline CDR1 SGHTA, CDR2 FQGTGA. The CDR3 is made up of 13 amino acids. The CDR3 protein is CASSLDSYYGYTF. Written as DNA, the CDR3 is TGTGCCAGCAGCCTTGACAGTTACTATGGCTACACCTTC.

The V gene is TRBV5-1, the J gene TRBJ2-3; D ambiguous. CDR3 length: 15 residues. The germline V gene has CDR1 SGHRS and CDR2 YFSETQ. The V gene lost 0 bases and the J gene lost 6 bases, with 14 bases spanning the gap. The CDR3 region has the DNA TGCGCCAGCAGCTTGGAACCTTCTGACTGGGATACGCAGTATTTT. Its protein product is CASSLEPSDWDTQYF. Full variable domain (rest looked up from reference TRBV5-1 and TRBJ2-3): KAGVTQTPRYLIKTRGQQVTLSCSPISGHRSVSWYQQTPGQGLQFLFEYFSETQRNKGNFPGRFSGRQFSNSRSEMNVSTLELGDSALYLCASSLEPSDWDTQYFGPGTRLTVL.

V and J are TRBV5-1 and TRBJ1-1; D remains ambiguous. From germline, CDR1 is SGHRS and CDR2 YFSETQ. V lost 3 bases and J 1 base, leaving 7 bases between the germline ends. CDR3 length equals 13 residues. The CDR3 sequence: CASSWSRNTEAFF. DNA of the CDR3: TGCGCCAGCAGCTGGAGCCGGAACACTGAAGCTTTCTTT.

The genes are TRBV6-1 and TRBJ1-2; D unclear. The V gene's germline CDR1 is MNHNS and CDR2 SASEGT. V was cut by 4 bases and J by 8 bases, with 14 bases left in between. The CDR3 contains 13 residues. In DNA, the CDR3 is TGTGCCAGCAGTGTCAGAGGGATTGTAGGCTACACCTTC. It translates to CASSVRGIVGYTF.

The chain combines TRBV15 with TRBJ1-2, with D uncertain. V was clipped by 0 bases and J by 2 bases, with 7 bases between them. The CDR3 covers 14 residues. Germline loops: CDR1 LNHNV, CDR2 YYDKDF (reference sequence). The DNA of the CDR3 is TGTGCCACCAGCAGAGATATGGCCAACTATGGCTACACCTTC. Its protein product is CATSRDMANYGYTF. The entire variable domain, with the rest obtained from reference TRBV15 and TRBJ1-2, is as follows: DAMVIQNPRYQVTQFGKPVTLSCSQTLNHNVMYWYQQKSSQAPKLLFHYYDKDFNNEADTPDNFQSRRPNTSFCFLDIRSPGLGDTAMYLCATSRDMANYGYTFGSGTRLTVV.

The V call is TRBV9, the J call TRBJ2-7, with TRBD2 matching over 8 bases. The CDR3 length is 15 residues. V lost 3 bases, J lost 4 bases, and 9 bases stayed unmatched. Germline V gene sequence: CDR1 SGDLS, CDR2 YYNGEE. CDR3 nucleotide sequence: TGTGCCAGCAGCGCCAGCGGGGGCTCATTATACGAGCAGTACTTC. Amino acids: CASSASGGSLYEQYF. The variable domain in full, completed from reference TRBV9 and TRBJ2-7, reads DSGVTQTPKHLITATGQRVTLRCSPRSGDLSVYWYQQSLDQGLQFLIQYYNGEERAKGNILERFSAQQFPDLHSELNLSSLELGDSALYFCASSASGGSLYEQYFGPGTRLTVT.

In DNA, the CDR3 is TGTGCCCGACTAGGGGGGGCAAGTGGCTACACCTTC. This translates into CARLGGASGYTF. The chain recombines TRBV5-8 with TRBJ1-2, with D possibly TRBD1 on 6 matching bases. Trimming removed 10 bases at V and 7 bases at J, with 17 bases between. CDR1 is SGHTS and CDR2 is YDEGEE in the germline V gene. CDR3 length: 12 residues.

The V gene is TRBV19, the J gene TRBJ1-6; D perhaps matches TRBD1 (5 bases). This CDR3 contains 12 residues. Per the germline V gene, CDR1 is LNHDA and CDR2 is SQIVND (reference sequence). Trimming cost V 7 bases and J 6 bases, with 7 bases left between them. This CDR3 is CASKQVNSPLHF. The CDR3 nucleotides are TGTGCCAGTAAACAGGTTAATTCACCCCTCCACTTT. Together with reference TRBV19 and TRBJ1-6, the CDR3 gives the full variable domain: DGGITQSPKYLFRKEGQNVTLSCEQNLNHDAMYWYRQDPGQGLRLIYYSQIVNDFQKGDIAEGYSVSREKKESFPLTVTSAQKNPTAFYLCASKQVNSPLHFGNGTRLTVT.

This chain joins TRBV7-9 and TRBJ2-1; tentatively, D is TRBD1 (5 bases). The ends were cut back, 8 bases at V and 1 base at J, with 24 bases in the middle. Germline loops: CDR1 SEHNR, CDR2 FQNEAQ (reference sequence). The length of the CDR3 is 18 residues. The DNA for the CDR3 is TGTGCCAGCCTCTTTCCCGGCCAGGGCCTGTCGTCCTACAATGAGCAGTTCTTC. Its translation is CASLFPGQGLSSYNEQFF.

V is TRBV7-8 and J is TRBJ2-7; D may be TRBD2 (5 bases). There are 14 residues in the CDR3. Germline loops: CDR1 SGHVS, CDR2 FQNEAQ. The V end lost 3 bases, the J end lost 3 bases, and 12 bases lay between the germline ends. The DNA of the CDR3 is TGTGCCAGCAGCTTCCAGATCGAGGGCTACGAGCAGTACTTC. Amino acids: CASSFQIEGYEQYF. Filled out from reference TRBV7-8 and TRBJ2-7, the complete variable domain reads GAGVSQSPRYKVAKRGQDVALRCDPISGHVSLFWYQQALGQGPEFLTYFQNEAQLDKSGLPSDRFFAERPEGSVSTLKIQRTQQEDSAVYLCASSFQIEGYEQYFGPGTRLTVT.

This chain links TRBV7-2 with TRBJ2-2; no reliable D call. The germline gives CDR1 SGHTA, CDR2 FQGNSA. Trimming removed 5 bases from V and 6 bases from J, with 10 bases in between. This CDR3 is 13 amino acids long. CDR3 residues: CASSQRLAGELFF. In nucleotides, the CDR3 is TGTGCCAGCAGCCAGAGGTTGGCCGGGGAGCTGTTTTTT.

This chain links TRBV11-3 with TRBJ1-1; no clear D. The length of the CDR3 is 14 residues. Trimming removed 3 bases from V and 1 base from J, with 9 bases in between. Germline V gene sequence: CDR1 SGHNT, CDR2 YENEEA. The CDR3 spells CASSLSTQNTEAFF. The CDR3 region has the DNA TGTGCCAGCAGCTTGAGCACACAGAACACTGAAGCTTTCTTT.